A selection of T cell receptor beta chains follows, all from one sample in a study of blood T cell repertoires in COVID-19. The repertoire was sequenced with immunoSEQ multiplex PCR; TCRdb's copy has only in-frame clones and lacks some. Among around 120,000 clones listed, almost 70% were seen once. The sequencing input was peripheral blood. These receptors were obtained from a woman aged 70-85 years with acute or convalescent COVID-19. Each CDR3 is given with its conserved first and last residue. Fields, in order: V gene, clone size, J gene, D gene, CDR3 protein, CDR3 DNA. A D gene is named only where the DNA matches it firmly. Clone size is not always given. Where it is, it says once, few, many or a class for expanded clones.

v_call: TRBV27; clone_size: many; j_call: TRBJ1-4; d_call: .; cdr3_aa: CASSLGTGGGRNEKLFF; cdr3_nt: TGTGCCAGCAGTTTGGGGACGGGAGGAGGACGTAATGAAAAACTGTTTTTT
v_call: TRBV7-7; clone_size: .; j_call: TRBJ2-1; d_call: TRBD2; cdr3_aa: CASRYISGTSGSIGNEQFF; cdr3_nt: TGTGCTAGCAGATATATTTCCGGGACTAGCGGGAGCATCGGTAATGAGCAGTTCTTC
v_call: TRBV3-1/TRBV3-2; clone_size: few; j_call: TRBJ1-1; d_call: .; cdr3_aa: CASSYGIQTMNTEAFF; cdr3_nt: TGTGCCAGCAGCTACGGGATACAGACCATGAACACTGAAGCTTTCTTT
v_call: TRBV5-8; clone_size: once; j_call: TRBJ2-1; d_call: .; cdr3_aa: CASSLGAFEQFF; cdr3_nt: TGTGCCAGCAGCTTGGGGGCATTTGAGCAGTTCTTC
v_call: TRBV1; clone_size: .; j_call: TRBJ2-7; d_call: .; cdr3_aa: CTSSQDLKGARTYEQYF; cdr3_nt: TGCACCAGCAGCCAAGATCTGAAAGGAGCTAGGACCTACGAGCAGTACTTC
v_call: TRBV29-1; clone_size: .; j_call: TRBJ2-5; d_call: .; cdr3_aa: CSVTDMETQYF; cdr3_nt: TGCAGCGTGACAGATATGGAGACCCAGTACTTC
v_call: TRBV9; clone_size: .; j_call: TRBJ2-5; d_call: TRBD1; cdr3_aa: CASSSRDRDVLETQYF; cdr3_nt: TGTGCCAGCAGCTCCCGGGACAGGGATGTGTTAGAGACCCAGTACTTC
v_call: TRBV5-1; clone_size: .; j_call: TRBJ1-1; d_call: .; cdr3_aa: CASSTLGVTEAFF; cdr3_nt: TGCGCCAGCAGCACCCTCGGGGTCACTGAAGCTTTCTTT
v_call: TRBV4-2; clone_size: .; j_call: TRBJ2-7; d_call: TRBD2; cdr3_aa: CASSQVGTSGSIEQYF; cdr3_nt: TGTGCCAGCAGCCAAGTCGGGACTAGCGGGAGTATCGAGCAGTACTTC
v_call: TRBV2; clone_size: .; j_call: TRBJ2-1; d_call: TRBD2; cdr3_aa: CATQGLAGNDEQFF; cdr3_nt: TGTGCCACCCAAGGACTAGCGGGGAACGATGAGCAGTTCTTC
v_call: TRBV4-1; clone_size: .; j_call: TRBJ2-5; d_call: .; cdr3_aa: CASSQDAGRSGETQYF; cdr3_nt: TGCGCCAGCAGCCAAGATGCGGGAAGGTCGGGAGAGACCCAGTACTTC
v_call: TRBV3-1/TRBV3-2; clone_size: .; j_call: TRBJ2-7; d_call: .; cdr3_aa: CASSQDRSQGCHEQYF; cdr3_nt: TGTGCCAGCAGCCAAGATAGATCACAGGGTTGCCACGAGCAGTACTTC
v_call: TRBV28; clone_size: .; j_call: TRBJ2-1; d_call: TRBD1; cdr3_aa: CASSPVGQGEHNEQFF; cdr3_nt: TGTGCCAGCAGTCCCGTTGGGCAGGGGGAGCACAATGAGCAGTTCTTC
v_call: TRBV7-7; clone_size: .; j_call: TRBJ2-5; d_call: TRBD1; cdr3_aa: CASSTGQGETQYF; cdr3_nt: TGTGCTAGCAGCACCGGACAGGGGGAGACCCAGTACTTC
v_call: TRBV21-1; clone_size: .; j_call: TRBJ2-7; d_call: .; cdr3_aa: CASSKAPGLAESGGYF; cdr3_nt: TGTGCCAGCAGCAAAGCCCCGGGACTAGCGGAGTCCGGGGGGTACTTC
v_call: TRBV7-9; clone_size: few; j_call: TRBJ2-7; d_call: .; cdr3_aa: CASNLLLEVPRF; cdr3_nt: TGTGCCAGCAACCTGTTGTTAGAGGTTCCTCGATTC
v_call: TRBV21-1; clone_size: .; j_call: TRBJ1-1; d_call: .; cdr3_aa: CASTILRSLNTEAFF; cdr3_nt: TGTGCCAGCACTATCCTCCGGAGTCTGAACACTGAAGCTTTCTTT
v_call: TRBV9; clone_size: few; j_call: TRBJ1-2; d_call: TRBD1; cdr3_aa: CASSVGQGSFGYGYTF; cdr3_nt: TGTGCCAGCAGCGTAGGACAGGGCAGCTTTGGCTATGGCTACACCTTC
v_call: TRBV28; clone_size: .; j_call: TRBJ2-1; d_call: .; cdr3_aa: CASYRGDEQFF; cdr3_nt: TGTGCCAGTTACCGCGGGGATGAGCAGTTCTTC
v_call: TRBV5-6; clone_size: .; j_call: TRBJ2-5; d_call: .; cdr3_aa: CASSFRGGSGRKETQYF; cdr3_nt: TGTGCCAGCAGCTTCCGCGGAGGTAGCGGAAGAAAAGAGACCCAGTACTTC
v_call: TRBV19; clone_size: .; j_call: TRBJ1-2; d_call: TRBD1; cdr3_aa: CASSIIQTGWNGYTF; cdr3_nt: TGTGCCAGTAGTATAATTCAGACAGGGTGGAATGGCTACACCTTC
v_call: TRBV5-4; clone_size: .; j_call: TRBJ1-1; d_call: TRBD1; cdr3_aa: CASSSTGGDTEAFF; cdr3_nt: TGTGCCAGCAGCTCGACAGGGGGGGACACTGAAGCTTTCTTT
v_call: TRBV3-1/TRBV3-2; clone_size: .; j_call: TRBJ1-6; d_call: TRBD1; cdr3_aa: CASRPGTGKNSPLHF; cdr3_nt: TGTGCCAGCAGACCCGGGACAGGGAAAAATTCACCCCTCCACTTT
v_call: TRBV4-3; clone_size: .; j_call: TRBJ2-1; d_call: TRBD1; cdr3_aa: CASSQRQGAHEQFF; cdr3_nt: TGCGCCAGCAGCCAACGCCAGGGGGCCCATGAGCAGTTCTTC
v_call: TRBV27; clone_size: .; j_call: TRBJ1-1; d_call: .; cdr3_aa: CASSSVTRGNTEAFF; cdr3_nt: TGTGCCAGCAGTTCGGTGACACGGGGAAACACTGAAGCTTTCTTT
v_call: TRBV29-1; clone_size: few; j_call: TRBJ2-7; d_call: .; cdr3_aa: CSVGQGPIYEQYF; cdr3_nt: TGCAGCGTTGGCCAGGGGCCAATCTACGAGCAGTACTTC
v_call: TRBV11-1; clone_size: .; j_call: TRBJ1-2; d_call: TRBD1; cdr3_aa: CASSPRTGEGYTF; cdr3_nt: TGTGCCAGCAGCCCGCGGACAGGGGAAGGCTACACCTTC
v_call: TRBV28; clone_size: .; j_call: TRBJ2-7; d_call: TRBD1; cdr3_aa: CASSPRDSSYEQYF; cdr3_nt: TGTGCCAGCAGTCCTCGGGACAGCTCCTACGAGCAGTACTTC
v_call: TRBV2; clone_size: .; j_call: TRBJ2-1; d_call: TRBD2; cdr3_aa: CASRRVLAGDNEQFF; cdr3_nt: TGTGCCAGCAGGAGGGTCCTAGCGGGAGACAATGAGCAGTTCTTC
v_call: TRBV14; clone_size: few; j_call: TRBJ1-4; d_call: .; cdr3_aa: CASSPSLREKLFF; cdr3_nt: TGTGCCAGCAGCCCTTCACTCCGGGAAAAACTGTTTTTT
v_call: TRBV30; clone_size: few; j_call: TRBJ1-3; d_call: TRBD1; cdr3_aa: CAWRDRASGNTIYF; cdr3_nt: TGTGCCTGGAGGGACAGGGCGAGTGGAAACACCATATATTTT
v_call: TRBV28; clone_size: few; j_call: TRBJ1-2; d_call: TRBD1; cdr3_aa: CASSIRQGPYGYTF; cdr3_nt: TGTGCCAGCAGTATCCGACAGGGACCCTATGGCTACACCTTC
v_call: TRBV4-3; clone_size: .; j_call: TRBJ1-2; d_call: TRBD1; cdr3_aa: CASSHQTGGLANYGYTF; cdr3_nt: TGCGCCAGCAGCCATCAGACAGGGGGACTAGCTAACTATGGCTACACCTTC
v_call: TRBV6-6; clone_size: .; j_call: TRBJ1-1; d_call: TRBD1; cdr3_aa: CASSTTGGATEAFF; cdr3_nt: TGTGCCAGCAGCACAACAGGGGGGGCCACTGAAGCTTTCTTT
v_call: TRBV27; clone_size: .; j_call: TRBJ2-1; d_call: TRBD2; cdr3_aa: CASSLEGLAGWDEQFF; cdr3_nt: TGTGCCAGCAGTTTGGAGGGACTAGCCGGGTGGGACGAGCAGTTCTTC